This TCR beta chain is drawn from a study of beta chain features in type 1 diabetes. The sample holds a few counts of this clone. Its cognate antigen is unknown. Whole-study results and caveats: Patients with Type 1 diabetes showed moderately but significantly shorter TCRB CDR3s in all four CD4+ subsets. TCRB repertoires of naive, central memory and Treg cells appeared more similar among patients than among healthy donors.

The purity of all sorted populations exceeded 95%. Investigators reverse transcribed all isolated RNA, so they sequenced expressed TCRB transcripts. The data were produced by immunoSEQ multiplex PCR, yet TCRdb's version contains in-frame clones alone and is incomplete. The data show around 260,000 clones, about 20% seen once. This TCR was recovered from a woman in her 40s with type 1 diabetes. Sequences were obtained from naive CD4+ T cells from blood.

The CDR3 protein is CASSLTGGREQFF. CDR3 bases: TGCGCCAGCAGCCTGACAGGGGGCCGGGAGCAGTTCTTC. This chain joins TRBV4-3 and TRBJ2-1; 10 bases agree with TRBD1. The CDR3 covers 13 residues. V shed 4 bases, J shed 10 bases, and the junction held 4 bases outside the gene matches. The germline V gene encodes CDR1 LGHNA and CDR2 YSLEER.